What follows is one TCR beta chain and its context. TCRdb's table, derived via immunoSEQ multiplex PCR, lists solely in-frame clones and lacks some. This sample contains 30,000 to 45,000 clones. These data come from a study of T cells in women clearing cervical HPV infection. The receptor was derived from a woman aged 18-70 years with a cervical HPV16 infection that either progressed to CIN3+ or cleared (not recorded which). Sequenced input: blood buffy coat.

CDR3 bases read: TGCGCCAGCAGCCAGAATCAGGAGACC. This encodes CASSQNQET. The whole CDR3 reads CASSQNQETQYF. The chain recombines TRBV5-1 with TRBJ2-5; D not resolved. Sequencing ends 3 residues short of the CDR3 end; the germline J gene provides the rest. Trimming took 4 bases from V and 5 from J, leaving 9 bases between them. Germline CDR1 reads SGHRS; CDR2 reads YFSETQ. The CDR3 spans 12 residues.